This T cell receptor beta chain was obtained from a study of CD8 T cells in ankylosing spondylitis. Whole-study findings and limits: Clones linked to disease, bearing a CD8+ phenotype, were relatively rare in peripheral blood. Disease-linked clones reportedly showed significant enrichment in matched ankylosing spondylitis synovial fluid. For ankylosing spondylitis blood, a TCR beta motif of 7 or 8 highly homologous variants appeared characteristic.

The germline V and J ends were trimmed by 1 base and 6 bases, with 16 bases remaining between them. Germline assignment: CDR1 SGHTA and CDR2 FQGNSA. CDR3 length: 16 residues. This clonotype was counted at least ten times. Antigen unknown. Quantitative 5'-RACE with molecular barcodes was used to make the TCR beta libraries. Via MiXCR, TCRdb re-called the 5' RACE reads, giving one row per CDR3 protein. The table lists roughly 200,000 distinct CDR3 sequences, roughly 25% of them singletons. V gene TRBV7-2 combines with J gene TRBJ2-1, with D hard to call. The sequence came from a male donor with ankylosing spondylitis or in good health (not recorded which). The sequenced sample was blood, either unsorted or a sorted T cell fraction (not recorded which). CDR3 sequence (DNA): TGTGCCAGCAGCTTAGAGTCAGGTGGTTTCTCCAATGAGCAGTTCTTC. It specifies CASSLESGGFSNEQFF.